The clone carrying this T cell receptor beta chain was seen a single time. The antigen remains undetermined. This entry is derived from a study of OX40 agonist ivuxolimab in advanced cancers. For the study at large: Mean age around 60 years, range 23 to 79; about 85% male.

Study results and limitations: Normalized T-cell clonal expansion was also low in some nonresponders.

The ends were cut back, 0 bases at V and 4 bases at J, with 5 bases in the middle. There are 13 residues in the CDR3. Germline V CDR1 and CDR2: SEHNR, FQNEAQ (reference sequence). The protocol was immunoSEQ multiplex PCR, while the TCRdb copy is restricted to in-frame clones and leaves out a portion. The sample comprises more than 50,000 clones, 85% of which are singletons, and about 4% rests with the top ten. The material was CD4+ or CD8+ T cells sorted from blood, obtained in a trial of the OX40 agonist ivuxolimab. This clonotype was obtained from an adult with an advanced solid tumor such as melanoma, head and neck, liver or kidney cancer. V is TRBV7-9 and J is TRBJ2-3; D uncertain. CDR3 bases: TGTGCCAGCAGCTTAGCGGGTTCAGATACGCAGTATTTT. It codes for CASSLAGSDTQYF.